Listed here is a single T cell receptor (beta chain). Its antigen remains unknown. This table comes from immunoSEQ multiplex PCR, and its TCRdb copy is limited to in-frame clones, with some not included. The sample has 73,000 or so clones, 70% to 90% seen once. This sample was taken from a study of T cell responses to AZD1222 COVID-19 vaccine. Points from the study as a whole: Spike-specific TCR breadth rose after two AZD1222 doses, and depth rose as well.

The CDR3 covers 13 residues. V trimming: 6 bases; J trimming: 7 bases; junction bases outside the gene matches: 5. V is TRBV12-3 or TRBV12-4 and J is TRBJ1-2, with 10 bases aligning to TRBD1. The TCR originated in an adult in good health. Sequencing was performed on peripheral blood, taken on day 0 of AZD1222 vaccination. CDR3 region: CASRPGQGFGYTF. The CDR3 coding sequence is TGTGCCAGCAGGCCGGGACAGGGGTTTGGCTACACCTTC.